Listed below are T cell receptor beta chains from one sample, sequenced in a study of blood T cells in healthy people across ages. TCRdb fed the 5' RACE reads into MiXCR, producing one record per CDR3 protein. The sample contains around 690,000 distinct CDR3 sequences, about 53% of which appear only once. Specimen: blood. The source is a man aged 55 to 70 in good health. CDR3s include the opening cysteine and the closing phenylalanine or tryptophan. The D gene is left open where the match is weak. The size field is filled for only some rows; it gives once, few, many or a size class.

- | TRBJ1-2 | - | 12 | TRBV12-3/TRBV12-4 | TGTGCCAGCAGTACAGGGAGCCAAGGCTACACCTTC | CASSTGSQGYTF
- | TRBJ2-3 | few | 12 | TRBV11-2 | TGTGCCAGCAGCTCTCAGACAGATACGCAGTATTTT | CASSSQTDTQYF
TRBD1 | TRBJ2-1 | - | 17 | TRBV5-1 | TGCGCCAGCAGCGTACGACAGGGTAACTTCTCCTACAATGAGCAGTTCTTC | CASSVRQGNFSYNEQFF
TRBD1 | TRBJ2-5 | many | 16 | TRBV24-1 | TGTGCCACCAGTGATTTGTCGACAGGGGAAAAGGAGACCCAGTACTTC | CATSDLSTGEKETQYF
TRBD2 | TRBJ2-5 | - | 15 | TRBV6-1 | TGTGCCAGCAGTCCCTCTGTGGGGGGGGGTCAGCCCCAGTACTTC | CASSPSVGGGQPQYF
- | TRBJ2-3 | - | 15 | TRBV27 | TGTGCCAGCTGTAGGGACGGACCTCTCACAGATACGCAGTATTTT | CASCRDGPLTDTQYF
TRBD2 | TRBJ2-7 | few | 17 | TRBV5-1 | TGCGCCAGCAGCTTGGCGGTAGCGGGGGGCCTACCCTACGAGCAGTACTTC | CASSLAVAGGLPYEQYF
TRBD1 | TRBJ2-3 | once | 15 | TRBV29-1 | TGCAGCGTTGAAGATGGGACAGGGGGCACAGATACGCAGTATTTT | CSVEDGTGGTDTQYF
- | TRBJ1-3 | - | 15 | TRBV20-1 | TGCAGTGCTAGAGAGCGGTCTCACTCTGGAAACACCATATATTTT | CSARERSHSGNTIYF
TRBD1 | TRBJ1-4 | few | 13 | TRBV6-1 | TGTGCCAGCAAAGGGACAGGGGTAGATAAACTGTTTTTT | CASKGTGVDKLFF
TRBD1 | TRBJ2-4 | - | 15 | TRBV12-3/TRBV12-4 | TGTGCCAGCAGTGCCGGGACAGGGGTCAAAAACATTCAGTACTTC | CASSAGTGVKNIQYF
TRBD2 | TRBJ2-5 | few | 14 | TRBV7-9 | TGTGCCAGCAGTCTTGGGACTAGCCAAGAGACCCAGTACTTC | CASSLGTSQETQYF
- | TRBJ2-5 | few | 12 | TRBV6-2/TRBV6-3 | TGTGCCAGCAGTTACCTAGAAGAGACCCAGTACTTC | CASSYLEETQYF
TRBD2 | TRBJ2-3 | - | 14 | TRBV2 | TGTGCCAGCACGAGGACTAGCGCTGCAGATACGCAGTATTTT | CASTRTSAADTQYF
- | TRBJ1-6 | - | 17 | TRBV11-2 | TGTGCCAGCAGCCCCCGACACACGAGCTCCTATAATTCACCCCTCCACTTT | CASSPRHTSSYNSPLHF
- | TRBJ2-5 | - | 14 | TRBV29-1 | TGCAGCGTTGAGGCGGCAGCTGGGGGTACGGCCCAGTACTTC | CSVEAAAGGTAQYF
- | TRBJ2-5 | few | 15 | TRBV10-3 | TGTGCCATCAGGGGGGACTCCCGACAAGGGCAGACCCAGTACTTC | CAIRGDSRQGQTQYF
- | TRBJ2-5 | - | 16 | TRBV12-3/TRBV12-4 | TGTGCCAGCAGTTTAGCAGGGGAAGGAGTCAGGGAGACCCAGTACTTC | CASSLAGEGVRETQYF
- | TRBJ2-5 | once | 13 | TRBV29-1 | TGCAGCCACGACCGGGGCCCGCAAGAGACCCAGTACTTC | CSHDRGPQETQYF
- | TRBJ1-2 | few | 13 | TRBV10-3 | TGTGCCATCAGTGAGGACAGGCTCTATGGCTACACCTTC | CAISEDRLYGYTF
TRBD2 | TRBJ2-1 | - | 18 | TRBV11-2 | TGTGCCAGCAGCTCCCGGACTAGCGGGTTCTTCTCCTACAATGAGCAGTTCTTC | CASSSRTSGFFSYNEQFF
TRBD2 | TRBJ2-1 | - | 16 | TRBV7-9 | TGTGCCAGCAGCTTCCTAGCGGGAGTTACCTACAATGAGCAGTTCTTC | CASSFLAGVTYNEQFF
TRBD1 | TRBJ1-2 | once | 15 | TRBV4-1 | TGCGCCAGCAGCCAGCCGGGACAGCTGAACTATGGCTACACCTTC | CASSQPGQLNYGYTF
- | TRBJ1-5 | - | 14 | TRBV20-1 | TGCAGTGCAGGCGGGGGGTACGACAATCAGCCCCAGCATTTT | CSAGGGYDNQPQHF
TRBD1 | TRBJ2-1 | - | 14 | TRBV3-1 | TGTGCCAGCAGCCATAGGACAGGGGGGAATGAGCAGTTCTTC | CASSHRTGGNEQFF
- | TRBJ2-3 | - | 17 | TRBV6-1 | TGTGCCAGCAGTGAAGCCGCCCAAATATATCACACAGATACGCAGTATTTT | CASSEAAQIYHTDTQYF
- | TRBJ1-1 | - | 15 | TRBV20-1 | TGCAGTGCTAGGGGCCTTGGAAGAGGGGACACTGAAGCTTTCTTT | CSARGLGRGDTEAFF
TRBD1 | TRBJ2-5 | - | 15 | TRBV20-1 | TGCAGTGCTAGCGGAGACAGGGGAGCGGGAGAGACCCAGTACTTC | CSASGDRGAGETQYF
- | TRBJ2-1 | - | 15 | TRBV6-5 | TGTGCCAGCAGTTGGGACAAAGCCTCCTACAATGAGCAGTTCTTC | CASSWDKASYNEQFF
- | TRBJ2-3 | - | 16 | TRBV15 | TGTGCCACCAGCAGAGGAATAGCGGATTTCACAGATACGCAGTATTTT | CATSRGIADFTDTQYF
TRBD2 | TRBJ2-3 | - | 17 | TRBV3-1 | TGTGCCAGCAGCCCCCGGCCTCTGGGGGGGAGCACAGATACGCAGTATTTT | CASSPRPLGGSTDTQYF
TRBD2 | TRBJ2-2 | - | 15 | TRBV27 | TGTGCCAGACTAGCGGGGGGGCCGAACACCGGGGAGCTGTTTTTT | CARLAGGPNTGELFF